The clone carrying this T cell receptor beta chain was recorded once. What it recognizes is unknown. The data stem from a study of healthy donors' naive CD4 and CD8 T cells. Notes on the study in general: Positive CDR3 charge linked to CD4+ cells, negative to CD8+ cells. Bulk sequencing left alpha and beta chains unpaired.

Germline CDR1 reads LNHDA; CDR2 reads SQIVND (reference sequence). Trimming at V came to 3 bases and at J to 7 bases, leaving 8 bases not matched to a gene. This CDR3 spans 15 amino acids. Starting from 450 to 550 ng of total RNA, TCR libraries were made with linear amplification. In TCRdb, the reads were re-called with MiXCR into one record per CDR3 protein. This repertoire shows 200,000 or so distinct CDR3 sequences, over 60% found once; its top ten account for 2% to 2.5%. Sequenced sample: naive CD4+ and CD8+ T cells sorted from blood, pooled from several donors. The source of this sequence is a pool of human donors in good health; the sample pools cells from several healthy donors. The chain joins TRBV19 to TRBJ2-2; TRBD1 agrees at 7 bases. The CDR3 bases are TGTGCCAGTAGTATGTCAGGGGGATCGGGCGGGGAGCTGTTTTTT. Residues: CASSMSGGSGGELFF. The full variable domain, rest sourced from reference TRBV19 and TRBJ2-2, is DGGITQSPKYLFRKEGQNVTLSCEQNLNHDAMYWYRQDPGQGLRLIYYSQIVNDFQKGDIAEGYSVSREKKESFPLTVTSAQKNPTAFYLCASSMSGGSGGELFFGEGSRLTVL.